This T cell receptor beta chain appears in the sequencing data of a study of blood T cell repertoires in COVID-19. Germline V gene data show CDR1 as LGHDT and CDR2 as YNNKEL (reference sequence). The V segment lost 5 bases and the J segment 6 bases; nucleotides outside the gene matches: 11. This CDR3 has 15 residues. The data were produced by immunoSEQ multiplex PCR, yet TCRdb's version contains in-frame clones alone and is incomplete. The sample lists about 300,000 clones; approximately 89% were seen once. This clone was counted once. The TCR originated in a woman aged 50 to 65 who had been exposed to COVID-19. The genes are TRBV3-1 (or the pseudogene TRBV3-2) and TRBJ2-7; TRBD1 aligns across 9 bases. Sample: PBMCs or T cells enriched from blood (not recorded which). The CDR3 sequence is CASSLRTGEGGEQYF. Here the CDR3 DNA reads TGTGCCAGCAGCTTAAGGACAGGGGAGGGAGGCGAGCAGTACTTC.